This TCR beta chain is drawn from a study of blood T cell repertoires in COVID-19. The germline gives CDR1 SEHNR, CDR2 FQNEAQ (reference sequence). The CDR3 extends over 12 amino acids. Trimming left V 0 bases short and J 6 bases short, with 6 bases between. The repertoire was sequenced with immunoSEQ multiplex PCR; TCRdb's copy has only in-frame clones and lacks some. The sample holds around 260,000 clones, 89% seen once. The sample was peripheral blood. This chain joins TRBV7-9 and TRBJ2-7, with a possible D match to TRBD2 (5 bases). The TCR originated in a middle-aged woman who had recovered from COVID-19. CDR3 residues: CASSLAGVEQYF. The CDR3 region has the DNA TGTGCCAGCAGCTTAGCCGGGGTCGAGCAGTACTTC.